The TCR beta chain described here comes from a study of T cell responses to AZD1222 COVID-19 vaccine. Study in general: Pooled in the analysis were second doses at about 4 or about 12 weeks.

This clone appeared a single time. What it binds is not known. This CDR3 region has 16 residues. Germline trimming cut 0 bases from V and 4 bases from J; bases unmatched to any gene: 6. Germline V gene lookup returns CDR1 LGHNA and CDR2 YSLEER. Whole-study results and caveats: Sampled repertoires all dated from after the peak T cell response. Targets within unmutated variant regions were reportedly found for nearly half of spike-specific TCRs. Donors were chiefly white British, with a greater number of females, and clonal diversity was perhaps underestimated.

Profiled with immunoSEQ multiplex PCR; TCRdb holds only in-frame clones, not every one. The sample has 90,000 to 120,000 clones, about 90% seen once; the top ten hold about 20%. The clonotype comes from an adult in good health. V gene TRBV4-3 combines with J gene TRBJ1-2, with TRBD1 matching over 9 bases. The specimen comprised peripheral blood, sampled on day 0 of AZD1222 vaccination. The CDR3 here is CASSQDVQGAIYGYTF. In DNA, the CDR3 is TGCGCCAGCAGCCAAGACGTACAGGGGGCTATCTATGGCTACACCTTC.